The next 9 T cell receptor beta chains were all read from a single sample in a study of Ad26.COV2.S vaccination and SARS-CoV-2 variants. The method was immunoSEQ multiplex PCR; TCRdb's version includes in-frame clones alone and lacks a portion of them. The repertoire consists of hundreds of thousands of clones, with 75% to 90% occurring once and the leading ten covering around a tenth. Treatment denoted: approximately 18 received Ad26.COV2.S at low or high dose, single or two shots; about 5 received placebo; per-sample allocation not given. On day 63 after the first injection, vaccine and placebo recipients gave samples. The sequences come from peripheral blood, collected in a trial of Ad26.COV2.S vaccine versus placebo. Receptors were obtained from a person between 18 and 65 years old who received the Ad26.COV2.S COVID-19 vaccine or a placebo.

Note on this clone: Other DNA sequences in this sample translate to the same CDR3. The V call is TRBV3-1 (or the pseudogene TRBV3-2), the J call TRBJ1-1, with 7 positions matching TRBD1. Germline V gene lookup returns CDR1 LGHDT and CDR2 YNNKEL (reference sequence). This CDR3 is built from 13 residues. The trim removed 9 bases at V and 3 bases at J, leaving 7 bases unmatched. Here the CDR3 DNA reads TGTGCCAGTAGCTACCAGGGGGACACTGAAGCTTTCTTT. Translated, it gives CASSYQGDTEAFF.

This rearrangement joins TRBV10-2 to TRBJ1-1; a weak D match, TRBD1 (6 bases). The CDR3 has 14 residues. Trimming stripped 2 bases from V and 4 bases from J, with 11 bases between. In germline, CDR1 is WSHSY, CDR2 SAAADI. This chain's CDR3 is CASSEGRGGTEAFF. Written as DNA, the CDR3 is TGCGCCAGCAGTGAGGGCAGGGGCGGCACTGAAGCTTTCTTT.

The chain couples TRBV7-8 to TRBJ2-1, with 10 bases identical to TRBD2. In germline, CDR1 is SGHVS, CDR2 FQNEAQ. The CDR3 sequence is 19 residues long. Germline trimming cut 5 bases from V and 0 bases from J; bases unmatched to any gene: 13. The CDR3 spells CASSPGIAGGLSSYNEQFF. The CDR3 DNA sequence: TGTGCCAGCAGCCCTGGGATAGCGGGGGGCTTAAGCTCCTACAATGAGCAGTTCTTC.

V and J are TRBV11-3 and TRBJ2-3; perhaps TRBD1 as D (5 bases). Germline V lookup: CDR1 SGHNT, CDR2 YENEEA. Deletions cut 0 bases from V and 6 bases from J, with 7 bases between. The CDR3 consists of 13 residues. The CDR3 sequence: CASSLDRADTQYF. The CDR3, as DNA: TGTGCCAGCAGCTTAGACAGGGCCGATACGCAGTATTTT.

J is TRBJ1-1 and V is TRBV5-6; 7 bases align to TRBD1. V was pared by 5 bases and J by 1 base, with 8 bases of the junction left unmatched. The CDR3 consists of 15 residues. The V gene's germline CDR1 is SGHDT and CDR2 YYEEEE. CDR3 sequence (DNA): TGTGCCAGCAGTGAGACAGGGATTGGGAACACTGAAGCTTTCTTT. Translating it yields CASSETGIGNTEAFF.

This chain joins TRBV5-1 and TRBJ1-1; unclear D gene. With 0 bases removed from V and 2 bases from J, the gap between germline ends came to 5 bases. This CDR3 is built from 13 residues. CDR1 SGHRS and CDR2 YFSETQ come from the germline V gene. The CDR3 region has the DNA TGCGCCAGCAGCTTGGAGGCCAACACTGAAGCTTTCTTT. Protein: CASSLEANTEAFF.

The chain links TRBV29-1 to TRBJ1-2; D gene ambiguous. CDR1 is SQVTM, CDR2 ANQGSEA, per germline. The V gene lost 2 bases and the J gene lost 2 bases, with 12 bases spanning the gap. CDR3 length: 14 amino acids. The CDR3 coding sequence is TGCAGCGTTGAATTAGGCCAAATCAACTATGGCTACACCTTC. Amino acids: CSVELGQINYGYTF. Supplemented by reference TRBV29-1 and TRBJ1-2, the full variable domain reads SAVISQKPSRDICQRGTSLTIQCQVDSQVTMMFWYRQQPGQSLTLIATANQGSEATYESGFVIDKFPISRPNLTFSTLTVSNMSPEDSSIYLCSVELGQINYGYTFGSGTRLTVV.

The chain joins TRBV2 to TRBJ2-5; no clear D. The ends were cut back, 1 base at V and 5 bases at J, with 11 bases in the middle. The CDR3 has 14 amino acids. CDR1 is SNHLY and CDR2 is FYNNEI in the germline V gene. CDR3 sequence: CASSEVLVWETQYF. DNA for the CDR3: TGTGCCAGCAGTGAAGTATTGGTGTGGGAGACCCAGTACTTC.

This chain uses TRBV4-1 with TRBJ2-3, with 10 positions matching TRBD2. With 1 base clipped from V and 0 bases from J, the junction kept 10 bases outside the gene matches. The CDR3 runs to 19 residues. The V gene's germline CDR1 is MGHRA and CDR2 YSYEKL. The CDR3 loop is CASSQGRASGGGSTDTQYF. CDR3 DNA sequence: TGCGCCAGCAGCCAAGGTCGGGCTAGCGGGGGAGGAAGCACAGATACGCAGTATTTT.